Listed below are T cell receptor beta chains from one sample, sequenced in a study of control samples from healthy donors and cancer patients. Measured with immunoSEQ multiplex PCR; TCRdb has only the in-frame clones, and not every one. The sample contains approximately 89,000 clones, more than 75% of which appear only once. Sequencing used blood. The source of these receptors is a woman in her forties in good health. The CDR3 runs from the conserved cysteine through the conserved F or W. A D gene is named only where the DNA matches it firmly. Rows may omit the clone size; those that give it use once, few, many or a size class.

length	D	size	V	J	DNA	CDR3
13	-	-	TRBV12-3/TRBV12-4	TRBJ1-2	TGTGCCAGCAGTTTAATCTCTGAGGTTGGCTACACCTTC	CASSLISEVGYTF
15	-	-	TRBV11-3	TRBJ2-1	TGTGCCAGCAGCTTTGCACAGGGTCAAAACAATGAGCAGTTCTTC	CASSFAQGQNNEQFF
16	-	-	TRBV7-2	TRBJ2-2	TGTGCCAGCAGCTTTGGAGGGGGGCTGGACACCGGGGAGCTGTTTTTT	CASSFGGGLDTGELFF
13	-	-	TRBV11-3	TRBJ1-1	TGTGCCAGCAGCTTAGAGGACGGGTCTGAAGCTTTCTTT	CASSLEDGSEAFF
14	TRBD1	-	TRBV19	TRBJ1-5	TGTGCCAGTAGTGTCGGACAGGGGCGACAGCCCCAGCATTTT	CASSVGQGRQPQHF
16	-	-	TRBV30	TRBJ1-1	TGTGCCTGGAGTGCCAGTGCCCTGGGGCGCGGGGCTGAAGCTTTCTTT	CAWSASALGRGAEAFF
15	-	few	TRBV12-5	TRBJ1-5	TGTGCTAGTGGTTTAGGCGACGGAAGGGGTCAGCCCCAGCATTTT	CASGLGDGRGQPQHF
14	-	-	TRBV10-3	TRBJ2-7	TGTGCCATCAGTGACCCGACAGCATACTACGAGCAGTACTTC	CAISDPTAYYEQYF
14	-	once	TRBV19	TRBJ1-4	TGTGCCAGTAGCAACCCGTGGTATAATGAAAAACTGTTTTTT	CASSNPWYNEKLFF
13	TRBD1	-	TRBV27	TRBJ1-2	TGTGCCAGCAGTTTTCGACAGGGGCATGGCTACACCTTC	CASSFRQGHGYTF
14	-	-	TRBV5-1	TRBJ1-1	TGCGCCAGCAGCGCCAGGGGAGAGAACACTGAAGCTTTCTTT	CASSARGENTEAFF
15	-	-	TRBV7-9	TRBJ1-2	TGTGCCACCAGTAGATCAGGAGAAGGTAACTATGGCTACACCTTC	CATSRSGEGNYGYTF
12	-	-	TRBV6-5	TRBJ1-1	TGTGCCAGCAGTTACTCGGGCCGAGAAGCTTTCTTT	CASSYSGREAFF
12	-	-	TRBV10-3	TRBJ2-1	TGTGCCATACTAGGCGTAGGAAATGAGCAGTTCTTC	CAILGVGNEQFF
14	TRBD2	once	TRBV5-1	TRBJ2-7	TGCGCCAGCAGCTTGCTAGCGGAGTCCTACGAGCAGTACTTC	CASSLLAESYEQYF
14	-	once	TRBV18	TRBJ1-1	TGTGCCAGCTCACCTACCGACCTGGGGGCTGAAGCTTTCTTT	CASSPTDLGAEAFF
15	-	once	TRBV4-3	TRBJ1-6	TGCGCCAGCAGCCAAGTGGCGGGGGGTAATTCACCCCTCCACTTT	CASSQVAGGNSPLHF
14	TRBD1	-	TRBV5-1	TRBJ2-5	TGCGCCAGCACCCTCGGACAGGGTGAAGAGACCCAGTACTTC	CASTLGQGEETQYF
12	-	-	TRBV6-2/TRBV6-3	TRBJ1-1	TGTGCCAGCAGTCCCGGGTGGACTGAAGCTTTCTTT	CASSPGWTEAFF
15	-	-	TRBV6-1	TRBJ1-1	TGTGCCAGCAGTGAAAGATCCGGCATGAACACTGAAGCTTTCTTT	CASSERSGMNTEAFF
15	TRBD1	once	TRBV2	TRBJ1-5	TGTGCCAGCAGTGGGACAGGGGGGCTGAATCAGCCCCAGCATTTT	CASSGTGGLNQPQHF
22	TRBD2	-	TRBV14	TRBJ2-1	TGTTCCAGCAGCCAGGGACTAGCGGGGGGGGAATCCTTTTTTAGCTCCTACAATGAGCAGTTCTTC	CSSSQGLAGGESFFSSYNEQFF
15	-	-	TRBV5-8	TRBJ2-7	TGTGCCAGCAGCTTGGCGAACTGGGGCGGGTACGAGCAGTACTTC	CASSLANWGGYEQYF
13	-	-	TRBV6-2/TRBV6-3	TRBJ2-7	TGTGCCAGCAGTACCGGACATTCCTACGAGCAGTACTTC	CASSTGHSYEQYF
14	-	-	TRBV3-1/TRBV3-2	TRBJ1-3	TGTGCCAGCAGCCCGGCCAGCTCTGGAAACACCATATATTTT	CASSPASSGNTIYF
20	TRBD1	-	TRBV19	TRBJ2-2	TGTGCCAGTAGTATAGATCGCAGGCGTGGAACGGGGACAGGGAACGGGGAGCTGTTTTTT	CASSIDRRRGTGTGNGELFF
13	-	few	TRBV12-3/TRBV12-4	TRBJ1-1	TGTGCCAGCAGTTTGGGTAGGGCTCCTGAAGCTTTCTTT	CASSLGRAPEAFF
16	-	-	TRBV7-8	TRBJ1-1	TGTGCCAGCAGCTTAGGGCGACAGGCCGGGAACACTGAAGCTTTCTTT	CASSLGRQAGNTEAFF
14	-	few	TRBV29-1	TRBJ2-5	TGCAGCGTTAGACTGGCCGGGGGTCACGAGACCCAGTACTTC	CSVRLAGGHETQYF
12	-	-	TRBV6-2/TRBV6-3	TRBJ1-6	TGTGCCAGCAGTCAGGACTCTTCACCCCTCCACTTT	CASSQDSSPLHF
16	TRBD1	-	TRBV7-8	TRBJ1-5	TGTGCCAGCAGCGTAACAGGGGATATAGGCAATCAGCCCCAGCATTTT	CASSVTGDIGNQPQHF
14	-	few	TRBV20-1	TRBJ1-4	TGCAGTGCTAGTTGGGGGGTAGGGCATGAAAAACTGTTTTTT	CSASWGVGHEKLFF
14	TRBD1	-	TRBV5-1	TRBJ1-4	TGCGCCAGCAGCTCGGGACAGGGAAGTGAAAAACTGTTTTTT	CASSSGQGSEKLFF
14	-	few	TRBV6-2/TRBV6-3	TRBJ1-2	TGTGCCAGCAGTTACCCCGGTGTGCTCTTGGGCTACACCTTC	CASSYPGVLLGYTF
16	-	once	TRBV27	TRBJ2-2	TGTGCCAGCAAATTCGTGGGGGCCACGAACACCGGGGAGCTGTTTTTT	CASKFVGATNTGELFF
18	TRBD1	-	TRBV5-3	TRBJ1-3	TGTGCCAGAAGCCAAGGACAGGGGCGTCGTAGGAAGGGAAACACCATATATTTT	CARSQGQGRRRKGNTIYF
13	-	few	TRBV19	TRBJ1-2	TGTGCCAGTAGTATCACAGGGATTTCGGGCTACACCTTC	CASSITGISGYTF
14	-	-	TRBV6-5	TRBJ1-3	TGTGCCAGCAGAATGGACAATTCTGGAAACACCATATATTTT	CASRMDNSGNTIYF
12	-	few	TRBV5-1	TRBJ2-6	TGCGCCAGCAGTCCCGGGGCCAACGTCCTGACTTTC	CASSPGANVLTF
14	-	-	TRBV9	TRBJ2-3	TGTGCCAGCAGCCCAGGACACTACAGTGATACGCAGTATTTT	CASSPGHYSDTQYF
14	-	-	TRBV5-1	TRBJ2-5	TGCGCCAGCAGTTCCGAGGCTTGGGGAGAGACCCAGTACTTC	CASSSEAWGETQYF
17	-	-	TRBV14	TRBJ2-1	TGTGCCAGCAGCCAGGACCGGACTGTCCCCCTACGGAATGAGCAGTTCTTC	CASSQDRTVPLRNEQFF
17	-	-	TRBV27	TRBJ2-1	TGTGCCAGCAGTTTAAGGGGGGGGGTCAGCTCCTACAATGAGCAGTTCTTC	CASSLRGGVSSYNEQFF
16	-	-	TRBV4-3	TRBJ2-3	TGCGCCAGCAGCCAAGAGGGAATAGCGTACACAGATACGCAGTATTTT	CASSQEGIAYTDTQYF
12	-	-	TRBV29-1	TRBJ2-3	TGCAGCGTTGACCCGGGCACAGATACGCAGTATTTT	CSVDPGTDTQYF